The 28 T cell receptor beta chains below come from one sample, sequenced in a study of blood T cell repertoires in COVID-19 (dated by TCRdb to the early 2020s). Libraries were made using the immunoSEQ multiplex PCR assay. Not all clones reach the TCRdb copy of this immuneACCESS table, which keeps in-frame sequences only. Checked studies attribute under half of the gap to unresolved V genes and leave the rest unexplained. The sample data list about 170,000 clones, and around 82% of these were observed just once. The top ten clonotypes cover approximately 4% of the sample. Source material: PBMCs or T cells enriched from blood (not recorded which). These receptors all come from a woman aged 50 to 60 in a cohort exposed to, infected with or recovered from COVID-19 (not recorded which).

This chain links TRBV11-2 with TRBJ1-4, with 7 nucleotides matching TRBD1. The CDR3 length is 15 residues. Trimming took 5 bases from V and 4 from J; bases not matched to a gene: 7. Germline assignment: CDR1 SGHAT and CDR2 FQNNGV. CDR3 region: CASSRRTGFNEKLFF. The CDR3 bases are TGTGCCAGCAGCAGACGGACAGGATTTAATGAAAAACTGTTTTTT.

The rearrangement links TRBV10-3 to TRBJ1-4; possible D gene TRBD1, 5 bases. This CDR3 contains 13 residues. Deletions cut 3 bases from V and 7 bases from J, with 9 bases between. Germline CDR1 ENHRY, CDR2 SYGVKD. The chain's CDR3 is CAISDGGGEKLFF. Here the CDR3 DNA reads TGTGCCATCAGTGATGGGGGGGGTGAAAAACTGTTTTTT.

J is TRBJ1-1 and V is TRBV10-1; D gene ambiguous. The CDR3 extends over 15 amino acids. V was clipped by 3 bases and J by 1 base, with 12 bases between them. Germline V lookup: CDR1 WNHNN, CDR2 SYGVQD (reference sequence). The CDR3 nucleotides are TGCGCCAGCAGTGAATTTTCGGGAAAGAACACTGAAGCTTTCTTT. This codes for CASSEFSGKNTEAFF.

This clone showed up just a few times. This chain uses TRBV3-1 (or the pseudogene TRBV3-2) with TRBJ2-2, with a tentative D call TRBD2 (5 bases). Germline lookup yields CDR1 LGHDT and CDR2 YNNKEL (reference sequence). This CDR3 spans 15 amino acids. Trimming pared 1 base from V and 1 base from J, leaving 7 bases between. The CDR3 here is CASSQVAGNTGELFF. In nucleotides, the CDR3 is TGTGCCAGCAGCCAAGTTGCGGGGAACACCGGGGAGCTGTTTTTT.

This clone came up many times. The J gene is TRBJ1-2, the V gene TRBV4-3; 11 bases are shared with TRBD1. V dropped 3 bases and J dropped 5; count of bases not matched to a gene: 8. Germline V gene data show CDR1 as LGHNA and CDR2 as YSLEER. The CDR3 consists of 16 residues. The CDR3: CASSHSGQGARYGYTF. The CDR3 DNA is TGCGCCAGCAGCCACTCCGGACAGGGGGCAAGATATGGCTACACCTTC.

CDR3 DNA: TGTGCCAGCAGCGTAGCGGGGGTGATCGGTGAAGCTTTCTTT. Protein sequence: CASSVAGVIGEAFF. The V and J genes are TRBV9 and TRBJ1-1; weak D call: TRBD1 (5 bases). The germline V gene encodes CDR1 SGDLS and CDR2 YYNGEE. Trimming took 0 bases from V and 7 from J, leaving 13 bases between them. The CDR3 runs 14 residues. The entire variable domain, with the rest obtained from reference TRBV9 and TRBJ1-1, is as follows: DSGVTQTPKHLITATGQRVTLRCSPRSGDLSVYWYQQSLDQGLQFLIQYYNGEERAKGNILERFSAQQFPDLHSELNLSSLELGDSALYFCASSVAGVIGEAFFGQGTRLTVV.

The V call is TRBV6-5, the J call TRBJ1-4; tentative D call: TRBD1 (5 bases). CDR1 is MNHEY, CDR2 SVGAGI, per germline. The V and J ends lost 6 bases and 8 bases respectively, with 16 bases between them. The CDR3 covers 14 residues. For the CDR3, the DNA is TGTGCCAGCAGCCAGGACATCTGGCGCGAAAAACTGTTTTTT. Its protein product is CASSQDIWREKLFF.

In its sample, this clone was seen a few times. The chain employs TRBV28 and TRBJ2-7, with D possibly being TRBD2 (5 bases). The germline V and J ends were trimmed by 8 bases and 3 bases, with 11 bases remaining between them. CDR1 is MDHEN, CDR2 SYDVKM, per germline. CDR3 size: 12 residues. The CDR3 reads CASGRSGYEQYF. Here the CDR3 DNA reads TGTGCCAGCGGCCGGAGCGGCTACGAGCAGTACTTC.

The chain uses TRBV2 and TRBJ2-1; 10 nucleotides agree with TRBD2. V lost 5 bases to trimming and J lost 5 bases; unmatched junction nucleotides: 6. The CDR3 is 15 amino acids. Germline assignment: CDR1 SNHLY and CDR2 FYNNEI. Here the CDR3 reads CASSQTSGPNNEQFF. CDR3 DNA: TGTGCCAGCAGTCAGACTAGCGGGCCAAACAATGAGCAGTTCTTC.

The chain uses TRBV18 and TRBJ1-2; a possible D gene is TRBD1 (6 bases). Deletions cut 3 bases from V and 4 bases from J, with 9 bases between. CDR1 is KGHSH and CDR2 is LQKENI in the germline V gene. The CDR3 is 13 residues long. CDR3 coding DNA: TGTGCCAGCTCACCGACGGACAGCTATGGCTACACCTTC. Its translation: CASSPTDSYGYTF.

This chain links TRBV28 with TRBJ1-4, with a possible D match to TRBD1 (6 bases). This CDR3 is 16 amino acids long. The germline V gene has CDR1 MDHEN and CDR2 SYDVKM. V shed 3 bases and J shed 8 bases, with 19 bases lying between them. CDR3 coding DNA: TGTGCCAGCAGTTTTCCGTCAGGGGAAGAAGGAGAAAAACTGTTTTTT. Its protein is CASSFPSGEEGEKLFF.

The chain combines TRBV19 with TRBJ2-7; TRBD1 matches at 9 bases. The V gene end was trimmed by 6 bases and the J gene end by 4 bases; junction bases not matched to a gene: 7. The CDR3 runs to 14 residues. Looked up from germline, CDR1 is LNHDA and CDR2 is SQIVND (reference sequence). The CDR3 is CASSSRQGDYEQYF. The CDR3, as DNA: TGTGCCAGTAGCTCGCGACAGGGGGATTACGAGCAGTACTTC.

The CDR3 DNA is TGTGCCAGCCCGGGACTAGCGGGTCTCACGAACACCGGGGAGCTGTTTTTT. Protein: CASPGLAGLTNTGELFF. J is TRBJ2-2 and V is TRBV28; TRBD2 agrees at 12 bases. Losses at the gene ends were 8 bases for V and 0 bases for J; bases not matched to a gene: 7. This CDR3 spans 17 amino acids. Germline V gene sequence: CDR1 MDHEN, CDR2 SYDVKM.

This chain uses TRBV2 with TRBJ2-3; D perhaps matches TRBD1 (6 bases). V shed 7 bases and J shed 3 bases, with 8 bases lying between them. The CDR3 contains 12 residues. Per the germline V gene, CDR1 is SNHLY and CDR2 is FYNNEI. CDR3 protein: CASNDRTDTQYF. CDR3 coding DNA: TGTGCCAGCAATGACAGGACAGATACGCAGTATTTT.

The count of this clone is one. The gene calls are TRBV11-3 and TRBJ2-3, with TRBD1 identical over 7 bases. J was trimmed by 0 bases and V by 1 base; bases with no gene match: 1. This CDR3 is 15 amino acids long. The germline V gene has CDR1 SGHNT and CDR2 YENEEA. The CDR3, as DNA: TGTGCCAGCAGCTTAGGACAGGGAAGCACAGATACGCAGTATTTT. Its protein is CASSLGQGSTDTQYF.

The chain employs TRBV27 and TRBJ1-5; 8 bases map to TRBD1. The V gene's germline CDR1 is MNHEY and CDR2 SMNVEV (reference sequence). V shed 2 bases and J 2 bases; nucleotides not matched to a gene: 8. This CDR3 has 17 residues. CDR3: CASSLEGSGGRNQPQHF. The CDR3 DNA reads TGTGCCAGCAGTTTAGAGGGTTCAGGGGGCCGCAATCAGCCCCAGCATTTT.

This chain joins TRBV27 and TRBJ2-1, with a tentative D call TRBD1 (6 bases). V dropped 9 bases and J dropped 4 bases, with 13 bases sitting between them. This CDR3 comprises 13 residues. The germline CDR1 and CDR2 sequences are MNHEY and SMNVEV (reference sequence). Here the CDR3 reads CASQTGLYNEQFF. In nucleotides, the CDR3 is TGTGCCAGTCAGACAGGCTTATACAATGAGCAGTTCTTC.

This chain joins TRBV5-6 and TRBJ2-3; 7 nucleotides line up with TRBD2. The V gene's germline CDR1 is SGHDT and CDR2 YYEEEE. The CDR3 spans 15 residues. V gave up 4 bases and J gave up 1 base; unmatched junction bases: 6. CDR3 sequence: CASSDSSGGTDTQYF. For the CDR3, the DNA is TGTGCCAGCAGCGATTCAAGCGGGGGCACAGATACGCAGTATTTT.

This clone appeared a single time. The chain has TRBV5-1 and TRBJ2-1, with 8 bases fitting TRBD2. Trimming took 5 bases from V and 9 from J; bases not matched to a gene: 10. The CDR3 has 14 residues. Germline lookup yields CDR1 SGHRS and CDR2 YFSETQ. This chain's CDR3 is CASSGDSGKGEQFF. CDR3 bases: TGCGCCAGCAGTGGGGATAGCGGGAAAGGTGAGCAGTTCTTC.

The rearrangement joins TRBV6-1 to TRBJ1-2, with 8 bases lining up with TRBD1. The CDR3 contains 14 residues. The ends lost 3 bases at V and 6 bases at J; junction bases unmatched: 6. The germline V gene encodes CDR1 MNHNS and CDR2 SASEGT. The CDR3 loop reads CASSEGQDVHGYTF. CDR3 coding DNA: TGTGCCAGCAGTGAGGGACAGGACGTCCATGGCTACACCTTC.

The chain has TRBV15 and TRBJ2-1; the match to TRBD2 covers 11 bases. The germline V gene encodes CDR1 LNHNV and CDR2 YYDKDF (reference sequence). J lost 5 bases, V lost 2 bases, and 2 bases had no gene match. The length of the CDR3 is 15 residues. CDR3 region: CATSRLAGGHNEQFF. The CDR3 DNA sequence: TGTGCCACCAGCAGACTAGCGGGAGGCCACAATGAGCAGTTCTTC.

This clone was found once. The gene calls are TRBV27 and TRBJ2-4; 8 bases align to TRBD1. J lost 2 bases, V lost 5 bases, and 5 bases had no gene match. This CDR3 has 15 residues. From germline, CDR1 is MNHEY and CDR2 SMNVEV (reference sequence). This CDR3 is CASSPGGRTKNIQYF. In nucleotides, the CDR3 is TGTGCCAGCAGTCCAGGGGGCCGAACCAAAAACATTCAGTACTTC.

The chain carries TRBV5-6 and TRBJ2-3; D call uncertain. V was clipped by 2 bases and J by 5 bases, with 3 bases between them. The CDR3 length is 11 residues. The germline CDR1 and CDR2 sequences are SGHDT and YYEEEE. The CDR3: CASSFQDTQYF. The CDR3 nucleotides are TGTGCCAGCAGCTTTCAAGATACGCAGTATTTT.

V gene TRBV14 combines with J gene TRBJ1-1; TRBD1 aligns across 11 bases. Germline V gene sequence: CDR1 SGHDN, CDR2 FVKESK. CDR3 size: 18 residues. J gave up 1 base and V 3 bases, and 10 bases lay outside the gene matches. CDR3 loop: CASSQPRGTGGWNTEAFF. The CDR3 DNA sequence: TGTGCCAGCAGCCAGCCACGCGGGACAGGGGGATGGAACACTGAAGCTTTCTTT. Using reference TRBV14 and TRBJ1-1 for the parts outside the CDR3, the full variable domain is EAGVTQFPSHSVIEKGQTVTLRCDPISGHDNLYWYRRVMGKEIKFLLHFVKESKQDESGMPNNRFLAERTGGTYSTLKVQPAELEDSGVYFCASSQPRGTGGWNTEAFFGQGTRLTVV.

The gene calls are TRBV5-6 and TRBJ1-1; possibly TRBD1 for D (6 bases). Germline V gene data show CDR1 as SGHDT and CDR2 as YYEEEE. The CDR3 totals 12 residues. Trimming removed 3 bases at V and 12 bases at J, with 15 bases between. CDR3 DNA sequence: TGTGCCAGCAGCTGGAACAGACAGGTTACTTTCTTT. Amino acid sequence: CASSWNRQVTFF.

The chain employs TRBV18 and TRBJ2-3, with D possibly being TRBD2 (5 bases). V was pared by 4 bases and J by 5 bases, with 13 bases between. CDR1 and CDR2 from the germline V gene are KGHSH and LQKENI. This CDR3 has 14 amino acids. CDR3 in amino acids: CASSRSGLGDTQYF. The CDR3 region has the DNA TGTGCCAGCTCACGATCGGGGTTGGGAGATACGCAGTATTTT.

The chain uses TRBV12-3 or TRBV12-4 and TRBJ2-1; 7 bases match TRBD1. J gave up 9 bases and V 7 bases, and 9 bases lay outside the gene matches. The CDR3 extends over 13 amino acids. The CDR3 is CASILQGMGEQFF. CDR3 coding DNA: TGTGCCAGCATCCTACAGGGGATGGGTGAGCAGTTCTTC.

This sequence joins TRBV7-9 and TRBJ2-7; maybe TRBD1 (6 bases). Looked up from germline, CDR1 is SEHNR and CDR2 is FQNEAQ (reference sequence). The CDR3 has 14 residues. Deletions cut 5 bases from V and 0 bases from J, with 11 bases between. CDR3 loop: CASSRQESSYEQYF. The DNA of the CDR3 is TGTGCCAGCAGCAGACAGGAGAGCTCCTACGAGCAGTACTTC.